This note documents a single TCR beta chain sequence. The data were taken from a study of blood T cell repertoires in COVID-19. About the study: The analysed material was cDNA or gDNA that came from T cells, B-cell-depleted T cells, or PBMCs.

The CDR3 length is 16 residues. V lost 1 base to trimming and J lost 4 bases, with 15 bases between them. Germline-derived CDR1 and CDR2 are SGHTA and FQGNSA. TCRdb keeps only in-frame clones here, not all; method: immunoSEQ multiplex PCR. The repertoire has under 95,000 clones, around 87% of them found once; the top ten carry 4.9%. The V and J genes are TRBV7-2 and TRBJ2-3, with no clear D. This receptor was taken from a woman older than 75 with acute or convalescent COVID-19. Sequenced input: peripheral blood. CDR3 DNA sequence: TGTGCCAGCAGCTTAGTCGGTAGCACCCCCCCAGATACGCAGTATTTT. Protein product: CASSLVGSTPPDTQYF.